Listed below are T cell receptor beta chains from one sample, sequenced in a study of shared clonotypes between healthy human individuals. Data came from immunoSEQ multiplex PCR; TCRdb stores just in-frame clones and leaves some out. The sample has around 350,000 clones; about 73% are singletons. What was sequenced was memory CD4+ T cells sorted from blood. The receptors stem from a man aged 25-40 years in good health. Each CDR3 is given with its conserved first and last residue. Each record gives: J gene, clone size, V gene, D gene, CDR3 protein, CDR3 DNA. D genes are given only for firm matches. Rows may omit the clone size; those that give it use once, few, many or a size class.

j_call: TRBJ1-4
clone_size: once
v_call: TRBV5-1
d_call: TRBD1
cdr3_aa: CASSSQTGGDEKLFF
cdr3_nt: TGCGCCAGCAGCTCGCAGACAGGGGGAGATGAAAAACTGTTTTTT

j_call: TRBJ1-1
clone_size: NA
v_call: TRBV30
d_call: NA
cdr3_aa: CAWRANVGTEAFF
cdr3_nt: TGTGCCTGGAGGGCCAACGTGGGCACTGAAGCTTTCTTT

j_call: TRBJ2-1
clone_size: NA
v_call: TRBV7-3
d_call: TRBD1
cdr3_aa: CASSRDRAERNEQFF
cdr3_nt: TGTGCCAGCAGCCGGGACAGGGCGGAGAGGAATGAGCAGTTCTTC

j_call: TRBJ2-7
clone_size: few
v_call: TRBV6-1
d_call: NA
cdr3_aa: CASSESPGPYEQYF
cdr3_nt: TGTGCCAGCAGTGAATCCCCTGGGCCCTACGAGCAGTACTTC

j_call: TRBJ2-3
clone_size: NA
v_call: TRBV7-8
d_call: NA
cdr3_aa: CASRGWAGHRDGDTQYF
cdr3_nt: TGTGCCAGCAGAGGATGGGCGGGGCACCGGGACGGAGATACGCAGTATTTT

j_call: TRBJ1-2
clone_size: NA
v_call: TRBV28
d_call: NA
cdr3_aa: CASELSRRVYGYTF
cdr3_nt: TGTGCCAGCGAATTATCCAGGAGGGTTTATGGCTACACCTTC

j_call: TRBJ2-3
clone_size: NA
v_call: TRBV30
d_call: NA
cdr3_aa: CAWRLAGGGVGDTQYF
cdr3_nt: TGTGCCTGGAGACTTGCTGGGGGCGGGGTTGGAGATACGCAGTATTTT

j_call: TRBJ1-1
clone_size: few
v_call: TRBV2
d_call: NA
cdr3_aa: CASRRYLNTEAFF
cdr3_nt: TGTGCCAGCAGGAGATATCTGAACACTGAAGCTTTCTTT

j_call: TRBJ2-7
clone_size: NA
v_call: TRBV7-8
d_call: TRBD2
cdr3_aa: CASSFGLAGRNEQYF
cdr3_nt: TGTGCCAGCAGCTTCGGACTAGCGGGCCGGAACGAGCAGTACTTC

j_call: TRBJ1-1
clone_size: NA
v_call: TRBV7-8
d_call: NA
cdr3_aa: CASSVSSRVLNTEAFF
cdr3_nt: TGTGCCAGCAGCGTCTCTTCCAGAGTACTGAACACTGAAGCTTTCTTT

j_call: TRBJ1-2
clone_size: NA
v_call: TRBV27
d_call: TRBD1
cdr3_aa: CASSFRDRDYGYTF
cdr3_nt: TGTGCCAGCAGTTTTCGGGACAGGGACTATGGCTACACCTTC

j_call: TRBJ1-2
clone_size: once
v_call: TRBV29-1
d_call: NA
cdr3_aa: CGVEQEVYGYTF
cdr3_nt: TGCGGCGTTGAACAGGAGGTCTATGGCTACACCTTC

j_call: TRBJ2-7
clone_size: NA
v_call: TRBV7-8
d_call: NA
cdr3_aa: CASSLGQLVYEQYF
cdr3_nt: TGTGCCAGCAGCTTAGGGCAGTTGGTCTACGAGCAGTACTTC

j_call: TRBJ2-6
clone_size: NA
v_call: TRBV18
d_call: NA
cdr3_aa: CASSPIGDSLGANVLTF
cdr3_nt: TGTGCCAGCTCACCAATCGGGGACTCCCTAGGGGCCAACGTCCTGACTTTC

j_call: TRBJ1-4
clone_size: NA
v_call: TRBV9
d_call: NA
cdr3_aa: CASSAGGFNEKLFF
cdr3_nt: TGTGCCAGCAGCGCCGGGGGGTTTAATGAAAAACTGTTTTTT

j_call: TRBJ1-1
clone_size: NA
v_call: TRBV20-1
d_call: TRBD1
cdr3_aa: CSAGDRGEAFF
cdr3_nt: TGCAGTGCGGGAGACAGGGGTGAAGCTTTCTTT